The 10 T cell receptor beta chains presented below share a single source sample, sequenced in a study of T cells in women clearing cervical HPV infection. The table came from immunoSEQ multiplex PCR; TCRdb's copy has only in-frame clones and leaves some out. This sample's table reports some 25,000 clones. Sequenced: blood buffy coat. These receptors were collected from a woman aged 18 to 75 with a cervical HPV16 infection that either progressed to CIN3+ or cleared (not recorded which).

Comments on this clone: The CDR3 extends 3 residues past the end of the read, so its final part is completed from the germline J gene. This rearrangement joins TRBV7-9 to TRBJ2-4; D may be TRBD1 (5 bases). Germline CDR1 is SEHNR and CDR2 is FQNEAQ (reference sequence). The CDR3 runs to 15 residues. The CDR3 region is CASSLIDSPNYGQYF. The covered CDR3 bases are TGTGCCAGCAGCTTAATTGACAGCCCTAACTATGGT.

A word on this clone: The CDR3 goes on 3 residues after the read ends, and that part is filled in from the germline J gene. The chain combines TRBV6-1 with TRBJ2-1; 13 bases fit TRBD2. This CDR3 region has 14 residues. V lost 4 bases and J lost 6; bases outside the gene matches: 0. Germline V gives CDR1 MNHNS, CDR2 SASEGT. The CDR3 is CASSGTSGGNEQFF. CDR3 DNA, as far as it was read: TGTGCCAGCAGTGGGACTAGCGGGGGCAATGAG.

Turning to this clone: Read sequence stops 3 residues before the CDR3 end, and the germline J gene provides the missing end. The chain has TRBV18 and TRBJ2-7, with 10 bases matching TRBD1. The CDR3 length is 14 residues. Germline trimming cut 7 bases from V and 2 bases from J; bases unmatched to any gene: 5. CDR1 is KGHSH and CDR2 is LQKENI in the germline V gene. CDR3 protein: CASCTGTGAYEQYF. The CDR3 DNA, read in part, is TGTGCCAGCTGTACCGGGACAGGGGCCTACGAG.

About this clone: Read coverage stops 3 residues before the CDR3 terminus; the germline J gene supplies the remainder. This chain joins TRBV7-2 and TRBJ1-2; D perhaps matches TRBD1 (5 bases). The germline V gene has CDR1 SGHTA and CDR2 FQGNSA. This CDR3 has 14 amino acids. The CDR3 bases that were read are TGTGCCAGCACATATGGGGGGAGATCCTACGAC. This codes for CASTYGGRSYD. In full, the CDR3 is CASTYGGRSYDYTF.

Partial CDR3 DNA: TGCAGTGCTAGAGATCACTCGGCCGGGGACTATGGC. Encoded protein: CSARDHSAGDYG. The full CDR3 is CSARDHSAGDYGYTF. J is TRBJ1-2 and V is TRBV20-1, with D uncertain. The sequenced fragment ends 3 residues before the CDR3 boundary, so the rest is inferred from the germline J gene. Germline V CDR1 and CDR2: DFQATT, SNEGSKA (reference sequence). V was trimmed by 0 bases and J by 3 bases, leaving 14 bases between them. The CDR3 length is 15 residues.

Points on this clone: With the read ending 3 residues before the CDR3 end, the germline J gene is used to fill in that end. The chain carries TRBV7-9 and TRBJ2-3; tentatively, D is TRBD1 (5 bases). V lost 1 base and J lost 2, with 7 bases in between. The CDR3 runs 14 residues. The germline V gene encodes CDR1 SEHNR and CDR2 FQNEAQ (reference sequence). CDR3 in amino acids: CASSLEGVTDTQYF. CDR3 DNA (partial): TGTGCCAGCAGCTTAGAAGGGGTCACAGATACG.

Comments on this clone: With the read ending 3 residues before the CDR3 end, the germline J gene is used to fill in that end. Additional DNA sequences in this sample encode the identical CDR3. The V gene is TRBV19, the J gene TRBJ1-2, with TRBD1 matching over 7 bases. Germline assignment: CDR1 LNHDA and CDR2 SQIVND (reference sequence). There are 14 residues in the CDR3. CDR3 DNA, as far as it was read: TGTGCCAGTAGGAGGGACAGCCCACCCTACGAC. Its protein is CASRRDSPPYD. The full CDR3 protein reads CASRRDSPPYDYTF.

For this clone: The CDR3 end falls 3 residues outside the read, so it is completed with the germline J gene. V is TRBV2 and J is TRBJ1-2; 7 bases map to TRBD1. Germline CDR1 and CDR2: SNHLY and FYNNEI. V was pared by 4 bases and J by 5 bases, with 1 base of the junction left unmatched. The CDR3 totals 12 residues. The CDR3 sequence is CASSGQGYGYTF. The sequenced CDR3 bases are TGTGCCAGCAGTGGACAGGGATATGGC. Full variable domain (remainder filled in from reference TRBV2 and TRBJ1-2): EPEVTQTPSHQVTQMGQEVILRCVPISNHLYFYWYRQILGQKVEFLVSFYNNEISEKSEIFDDQFSVERPDGSNFTLKIRSTKLEDSAMYFCASSGQGYGYTFGSGTRLTVV.

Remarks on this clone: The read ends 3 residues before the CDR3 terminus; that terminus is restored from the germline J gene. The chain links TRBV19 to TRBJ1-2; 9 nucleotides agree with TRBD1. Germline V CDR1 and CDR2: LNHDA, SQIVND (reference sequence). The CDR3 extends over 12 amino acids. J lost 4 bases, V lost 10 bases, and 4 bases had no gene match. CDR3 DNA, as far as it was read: TGTGCCACCAAACAGGGGGCCTATGGC. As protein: CATKQGAYG. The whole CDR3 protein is CATKQGAYGYTF.

CDR3 sequence: CASSGRTGWGYNEQFF. The sequenced part of the CDR3 DNA is TGTGCCAGCAGCGGTCGGACAGGCTGGGGATACAATGAG. This chain connects TRBV7-6 to TRBJ2-1; 7 nucleotides match TRBD1. The read terminates 3 residues ahead of where the CDR3 ends, so the germline J gene completes it. V lost 5 bases, J lost 4 bases, and 11 bases stayed unmatched. In germline, CDR1 is SGHVS, CDR2 FNYEAQ. This CDR3 is 16 amino acids long.